This TCR beta chain was sequenced in a study of T cell changes during pregnancy in multiple sclerosis (dated by TCRdb to the late 2010s). As for the study more broadly: In women with multiple sclerosis, the researchers looked at how the T cell repertoire shifted as pregnancy progressed.

The library was generated by the immunoSEQ multiplex PCR assay. TCRdb took this table from immuneACCESS and kept in-frame rearrangements with V and J called. Such tables lack part of the clones; where checked against another copy, unresolved V genes explain under half of the gap, and the rest is unexplained. The sample table records 90,000 to 100,000 clones; roughly 91% of these occur just once. Around 4% of the sample lies in the top ten. V and J are truncated by 0 bases and 8 bases respectively, leaving an intervening sequence of 19 bases. Counted from cysteine to phenylalanine, this CDR3 has 15 amino acids. Of the read, only the CDR3 DNA is kept; its 45 bases are in frame from base 1. The germline V gene encodes CDR1 SQVTM and CDR2 ANQGSEA. Details on this clone: The antigen this receptor binds is unknown. Per-base qualities were not stored, and no clone one base away is much larger.

The source material was peripheral blood, sampled in the first trimester of pregnancy. This receptor was identified in a female donor with multiple sclerosis, enrolled in a pregnancy study. The sequence links TRBV29-1 to TRBJ1-1, and TRBD1 may be the D gene, going by 5 matching bases. The CDR3 here reads CSVEDQGVSRSEAFF. The DNA sequence is as follows: TGCAGCGTTGAAGATCAGGGTGTGAGTAGATCCGAAGCTTTCTTT.